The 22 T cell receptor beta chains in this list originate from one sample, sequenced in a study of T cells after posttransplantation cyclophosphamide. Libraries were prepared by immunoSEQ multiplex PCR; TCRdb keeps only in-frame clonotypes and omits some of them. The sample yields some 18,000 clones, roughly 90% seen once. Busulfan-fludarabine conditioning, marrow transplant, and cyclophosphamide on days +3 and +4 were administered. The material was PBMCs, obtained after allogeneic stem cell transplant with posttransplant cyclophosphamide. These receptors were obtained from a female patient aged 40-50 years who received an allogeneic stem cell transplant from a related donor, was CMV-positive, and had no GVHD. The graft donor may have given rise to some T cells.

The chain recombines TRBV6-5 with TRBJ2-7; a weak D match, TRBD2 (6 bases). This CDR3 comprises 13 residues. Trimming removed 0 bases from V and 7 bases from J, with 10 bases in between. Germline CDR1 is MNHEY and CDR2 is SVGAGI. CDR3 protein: CASSYSGGIEQYF. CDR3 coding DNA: TGTGCCAGCAGTTACTCAGGCGGGATAGAGCAGTACTTC.

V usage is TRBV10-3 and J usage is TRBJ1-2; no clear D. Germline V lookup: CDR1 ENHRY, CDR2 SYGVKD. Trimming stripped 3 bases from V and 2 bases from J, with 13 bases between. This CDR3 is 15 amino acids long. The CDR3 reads CAISDTREGNYGYTF. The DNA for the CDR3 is TGTGCCATCAGTGACACGAGGGAAGGCAACTATGGCTACACCTTC.

CDR3: CASSIATSEETQYF. CDR3 DNA: TGTGCCAGTAGTATAGCGACTAGCGAAGAGACCCAGTACTTC. The chain links TRBV19 to TRBJ2-5, with 8 bases fitting TRBD2. The V gene's germline CDR1 is LNHDA and CDR2 SQIVND (reference sequence). The V and J ends lost 1 base and 3 bases, in that order; junction bases with no gene match: 1. The CDR3 is 14 residues long.

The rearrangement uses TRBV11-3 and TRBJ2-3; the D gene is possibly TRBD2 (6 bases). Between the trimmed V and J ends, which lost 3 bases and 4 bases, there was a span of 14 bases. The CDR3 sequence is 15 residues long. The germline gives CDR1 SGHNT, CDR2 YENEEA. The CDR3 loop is CASSFSRGGADTQYF. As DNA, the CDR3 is TGTGCCAGCAGCTTTTCTAGGGGAGGAGCAGATACGCAGTATTTT.

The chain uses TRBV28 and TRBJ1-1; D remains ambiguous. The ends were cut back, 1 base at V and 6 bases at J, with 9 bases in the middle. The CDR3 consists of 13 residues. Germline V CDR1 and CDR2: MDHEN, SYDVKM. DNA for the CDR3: TGTGCCAGCAGTTTATCGTCAGAACCTGAAGCTTTCTTT. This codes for CASSLSSEPEAFF.

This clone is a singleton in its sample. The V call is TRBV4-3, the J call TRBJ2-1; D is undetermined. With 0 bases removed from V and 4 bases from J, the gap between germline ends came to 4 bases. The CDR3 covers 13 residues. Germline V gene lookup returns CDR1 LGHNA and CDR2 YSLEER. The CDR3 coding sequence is TGCGCCAGCAGCCAAGAGCGGTACAATGAGCAGTTCTTC. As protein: CASSQERYNEQFF.

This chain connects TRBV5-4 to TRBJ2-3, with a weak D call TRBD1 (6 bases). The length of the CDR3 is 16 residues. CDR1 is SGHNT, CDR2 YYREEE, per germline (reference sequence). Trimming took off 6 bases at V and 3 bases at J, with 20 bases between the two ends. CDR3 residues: CASTPRGRGSTDTQYF. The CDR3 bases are TGTGCCAGCACCCCCCGGGGCAGGGGCTCGACAGATACGCAGTATTTT.

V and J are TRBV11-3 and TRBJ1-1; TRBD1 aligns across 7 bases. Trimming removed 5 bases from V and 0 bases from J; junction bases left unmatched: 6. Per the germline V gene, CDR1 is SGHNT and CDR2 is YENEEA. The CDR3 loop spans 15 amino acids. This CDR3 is CASSTRQGMNTEAFF. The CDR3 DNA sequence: TGTGCCAGCAGCACCCGACAGGGAATGAACACTGAAGCTTTCTTT.

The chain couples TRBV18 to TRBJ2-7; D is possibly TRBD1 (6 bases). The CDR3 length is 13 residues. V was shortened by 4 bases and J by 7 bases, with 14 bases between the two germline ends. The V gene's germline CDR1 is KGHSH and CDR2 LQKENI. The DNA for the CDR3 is TGTGCCAGCTCACAAGACAGGCCGTCGGAGCAGTACTTC. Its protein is CASSQDRPSEQYF.

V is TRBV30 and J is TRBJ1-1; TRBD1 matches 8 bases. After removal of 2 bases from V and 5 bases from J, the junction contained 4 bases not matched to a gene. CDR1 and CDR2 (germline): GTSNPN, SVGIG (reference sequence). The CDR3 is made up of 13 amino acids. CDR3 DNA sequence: TGTGCCTGGAGTCGGACAGGGATAACTGAAGCTTTCTTT. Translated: CAWSRTGITEAFF.

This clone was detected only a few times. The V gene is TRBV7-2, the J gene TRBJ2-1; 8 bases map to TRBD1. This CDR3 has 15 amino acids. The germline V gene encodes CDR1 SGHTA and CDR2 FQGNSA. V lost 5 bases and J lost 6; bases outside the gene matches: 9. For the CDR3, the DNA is TGTGCCAGCAGCGGCGGTCCAGGGGGCCTCAATGAGCAGTTCTTC. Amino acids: CASSGGPGGLNEQFF.

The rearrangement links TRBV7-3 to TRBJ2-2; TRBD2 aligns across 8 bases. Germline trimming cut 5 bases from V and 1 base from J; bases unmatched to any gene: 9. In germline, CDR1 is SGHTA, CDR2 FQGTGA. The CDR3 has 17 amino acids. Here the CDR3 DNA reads TGTGCCAGCAGCCCCCGCGCGGGGGGCGTGAACACCGGGGAGCTGTTTTTT. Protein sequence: CASSPRAGGVNTGELFF. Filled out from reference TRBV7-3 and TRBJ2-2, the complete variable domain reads GAGVSQTPSNKVTEKGKYVELRCDPISGHTALYWYRQSLGQGPEFLIYFQGTGAADDSGLPNDRFFAVRPEGSVSTLKIQRTERGDSAVYLCASSPRAGGVNTGELFFGEGSRLTVL.

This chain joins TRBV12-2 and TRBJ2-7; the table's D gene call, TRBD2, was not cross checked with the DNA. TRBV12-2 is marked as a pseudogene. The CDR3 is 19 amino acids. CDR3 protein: CASRSNVKPGLQRVYEQYF. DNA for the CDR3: TGTGCAAGTCGCTCAAACGTCAAACCGGGACTCCAACGGGTCTACGAGCAGTACTTC.

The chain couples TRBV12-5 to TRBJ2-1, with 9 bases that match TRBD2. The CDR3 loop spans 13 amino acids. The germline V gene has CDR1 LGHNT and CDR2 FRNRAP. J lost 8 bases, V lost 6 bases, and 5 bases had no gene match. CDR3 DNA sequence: TGTGCTAGTGGCCAAGGACTAGCGTATGAGCAGTTCTTC. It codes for CASGQGLAYEQFF.

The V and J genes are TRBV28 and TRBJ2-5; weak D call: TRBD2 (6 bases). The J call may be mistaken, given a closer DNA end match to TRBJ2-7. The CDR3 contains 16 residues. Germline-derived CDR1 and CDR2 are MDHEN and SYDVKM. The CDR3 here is CASTPPRGRNPYEQYF. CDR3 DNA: TGTGCCAGCACCCCACCCCGGGGGAGAAACCCCTACGAGCAGTACTTC.

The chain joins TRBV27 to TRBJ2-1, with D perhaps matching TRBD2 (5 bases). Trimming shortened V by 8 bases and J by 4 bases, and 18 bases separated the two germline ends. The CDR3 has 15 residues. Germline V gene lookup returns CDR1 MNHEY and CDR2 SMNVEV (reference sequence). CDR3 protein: CASGRIRELYNEQFF. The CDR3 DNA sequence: TGTGCCAGCGGGAGAATAAGGGAACTTTACAATGAGCAGTTCTTC.

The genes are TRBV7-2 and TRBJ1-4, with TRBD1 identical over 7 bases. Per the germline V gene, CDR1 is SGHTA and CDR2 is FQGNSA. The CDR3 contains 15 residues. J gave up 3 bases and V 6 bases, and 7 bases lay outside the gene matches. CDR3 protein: CASSSQGVSNEKLFF. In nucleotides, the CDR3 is TGTGCCAGCAGTTCGCAGGGGGTTTCTAATGAAAAACTGTTTTTT.

The chain's CDR3 is CASSLAGQGWYEQYF. The CDR3 DNA is TGCGCCAGCAGCTTGGCAGGACAGGGGTGGTACGAGCAGTACTTC. The chain has TRBV5-1 and TRBJ2-7; 9 nucleotides line up with TRBD1. This CDR3 comprises 15 residues. Germline CDR1 SGHRS, CDR2 YFSETQ. V was clipped by 0 bases and J by 4 bases; unmatched bases: 5.

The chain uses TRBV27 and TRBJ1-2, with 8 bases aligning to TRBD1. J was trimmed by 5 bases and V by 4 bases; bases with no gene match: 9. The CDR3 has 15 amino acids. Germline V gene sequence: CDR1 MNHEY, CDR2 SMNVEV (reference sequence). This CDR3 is CASSSWTGPRYGYTF. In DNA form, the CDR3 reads TGTGCCAGCAGTTCTTGGACAGGGCCTAGGTATGGCTACACCTTC.

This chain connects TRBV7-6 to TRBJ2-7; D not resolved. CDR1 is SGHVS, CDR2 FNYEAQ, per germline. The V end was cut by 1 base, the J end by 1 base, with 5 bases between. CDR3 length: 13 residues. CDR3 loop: CASSLVLSYEQYF. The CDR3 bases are TGTGCCAGCAGCTTAGTTCTTTCCTACGAGCAGTACTTC.

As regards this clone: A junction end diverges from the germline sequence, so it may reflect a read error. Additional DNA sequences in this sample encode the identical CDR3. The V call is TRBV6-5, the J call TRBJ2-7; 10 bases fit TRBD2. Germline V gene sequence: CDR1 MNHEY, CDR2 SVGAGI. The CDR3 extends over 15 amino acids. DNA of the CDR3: TGTGCCAGCAGTACCCCTAGCGGGAGCCCTTACGAGCAGTACTTT. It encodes CASSTPSGSPYEQYF.

The DNA for the CDR3 is TGTGCCAGCAGTCACCCTCTCGGGGAGCAGTACTTC. Protein product: CASSHPLGEQYF. This chain connects TRBV6-6 to TRBJ2-7; D gene unclear. Trimming pared 5 bases from V and 7 bases from J, leaving 12 bases between. CDR3 length: 12 amino acids. The germline gives CDR1 MNHNY, CDR2 SVGAGI (reference sequence).